Below, 18 T cell receptor beta chains from the same sample are listed, as sequenced in a study of shared clonotypes between healthy human individuals. The table came from immunoSEQ multiplex PCR; TCRdb's copy has only in-frame clones and leaves some out. The profile covers roughly 1 million clones, with more than 75% appearing a single time and approximately 0.5% taken by the ten largest. Sequencing was carried out using memory CD4+ T cells from PBMCs. Subset given: CD45RA-negative fraction. The receptors derive from a man aged 18 to 30 in good health. Some clones in this sample may be carry-over from other donors' samples.

This chain links TRBV7-2 with TRBJ2-1, with D possibly being TRBD2 (6 bases). Germline V gene lookup returns CDR1 SGHTA and CDR2 FQGNSA. The germline V and J ends were trimmed by 1 base and 6 bases, with 19 bases remaining between them. The CDR3 loop spans 17 amino acids. CDR3 residues: CASSLGYWESSGNEQFF. Here the CDR3 DNA reads TGTGCCAGCAGCTTAGGATACTGGGAGAGTAGCGGCAATGAGCAGTTCTTC.

The rearrangement uses TRBV28 and TRBJ2-7; D ambiguous. This CDR3 comprises 15 residues. V was shortened by 6 bases and J by 7 bases, with 22 bases between the two germline ends. The germline V gene has CDR1 MDHEN and CDR2 SYDVKM. CDR3 nucleotide sequence: TGTGCCAGCAGCGAGATCTCGGACGGATTGGGGGAGCAGTACTTC. Encoded protein: CASSEISDGLGEQYF.

The chain couples TRBV28 to TRBJ1-5; no reliable D call. Trimming shortened V by 5 bases and J by 6 bases, and 8 bases separated the two germline ends. CDR3 length: 12 residues. Germline-derived CDR1 and CDR2 are MDHEN and SYDVKM. CDR3 in amino acids: CASSTVGQPQHF. The CDR3 DNA is TGTGCCAGCAGTACGGTGGGTCAGCCCCAGCATTTT.

This chain connects TRBV2 to TRBJ1-4, with D unclear. This CDR3 contains 12 residues. CDR1 is SNHLY, CDR2 FYNNEI, per germline. V was pared by 6 bases and J by 4 bases, with 6 bases between. Here the CDR3 reads CASSVNNEKLFF. In DNA, the CDR3 is TGTGCCAGCAGCGTGAATAATGAAAAACTGTTTTTT.

The J gene is TRBJ2-2, the V gene TRBV28, with D unclear. V lost 4 bases to trimming and J lost 4 bases, with 4 bases between them. Germline lookup yields CDR1 MDHEN and CDR2 SYDVKM. This CDR3 has 12 residues. The CDR3 region is CASSSFTGELFF. CDR3 bases: TGTGCCAGCAGTTCTTTCACCGGGGAGCTGTTTTTT.

This clone was found once. A much larger clone lies a single base off, so this may be a read error. This rearrangement joins TRBV11-2 to TRBJ2-7; possible D gene TRBD2, 5 bases. V lost 7 bases and J lost 3, with 10 bases in between. This CDR3 is built from 12 residues. CDR1 and CDR2 (germline): SGHAT, FQNNGV. The CDR3: CASKRRDYEQYF. The CDR3 DNA follows: TGTGCCAGCAAGAGACGGGACTACGAGCAGTACTTC.

V is TRBV25-1 and J is TRBJ1-2; D perhaps matches TRBD1 (6 bases). Trimming left V 3 bases short and J 6 bases short, with 17 bases between. This CDR3 has 15 residues. Per the germline V gene, CDR1 is MGHDK and CDR2 is SYGVNS. This chain's CDR3 is CASSDPAGGRNGYTF. CDR3 bases: TGTGCCAGCAGTGACCCGGCGGGGGGCAGGAATGGCTACACCTTC.

This chain joins TRBV20-1 and TRBJ2-5; no clear D. V was cut by 3 bases and J by 4 bases, with 6 bases left in between. This CDR3 has 11 amino acids. Germline CDR1 DFQATT, CDR2 SNEGSKA (reference sequence). CDR3 bases: TGCAGTGCTAGTTCATCAGAGACCCAGTACTTC. It specifies CSASSSETQYF.

The chain couples TRBV5-8 to TRBJ1-2, with no clear D. From germline, CDR1 is SGHTS and CDR2 YDEGEE. V was shortened by 5 bases and J by 4 bases, with 6 bases between the two germline ends. The CDR3 consists of 11 residues. CDR3 amino acids: CASSRSYGYTF. The CDR3 DNA reads TGTGCCAGCAGTCGTTCCTATGGCTACACCTTC.

V gene TRBV10-3 combines with J gene TRBJ1-1; possible D gene TRBD1, 5 bases. The V end lost 11 bases, the J end lost 2 bases, and 18 bases lay between the germline ends. CDR1 is ENHRY and CDR2 is SYGVKD in the germline V gene. The CDR3 is made up of 14 amino acids. CDR3 bases: TGTGCCTCCCGGGGGTCCGGAGCTAACACTGAAGCTTTCTTT. Its protein is CASRGSGANTEAFF.

The rearrangement links TRBV19 to TRBJ2-2; 10 bases are shared with TRBD2. The length of the CDR3 is 16 residues. Trimming removed 7 bases from V and 5 bases from J; junction bases left unmatched: 10. CDR1 and CDR2 (germline): LNHDA, SQIVND (reference sequence). CDR3 in DNA: TGTGCCAGTAAAGAGCGGGAGGGCCGGGGAACCGGGGAGCTGTTTTTT. This translates into CASKEREGRGTGELFF.

The V and J genes are TRBV11-2 and TRBJ2-7; TRBD2 matches 12 bases. The ends lost 5 bases at V and 2 bases at J; junction bases unmatched: 13. The CDR3 covers 18 residues. The V gene's germline CDR1 is SGHAT and CDR2 FQNNGV. CDR3 sequence reads: CASSARTSGNLRAYEQYF. The CDR3 DNA sequence: TGTGCCAGCAGCGCCCGGACTAGCGGGAATCTAAGGGCCTACGAGCAGTACTTC.

This clone was observed a single time. The chain couples TRBV18 to TRBJ1-5; a possible D gene is TRBD1 (5 bases). Germline V gene data show CDR1 as KGHSH and CDR2 as LQKENI. The CDR3 consists of 17 residues. Between the trimmed V and J ends, which lost 2 bases and 0 bases, there was a span of 14 bases. The CDR3 reads CASSPFAGRNSNQPQHF. For the CDR3, the DNA is TGTGCCAGCTCACCATTTGCAGGGCGGAATAGCAATCAGCCCCAGCATTTT.

A remark on this clone: Other DNA sequences in the sample encode the same CDR3. The chain recombines TRBV7-9 with TRBJ2-5; D is perhaps TRBD1 (6 bases). This CDR3 region has 13 residues. V was clipped by 5 bases and J by 2 bases, with 9 bases between them. Germline values: CDR1 SEHNR, CDR2 FQNEAQ (reference sequence). As DNA, the CDR3 is TGTGCCAGCAGCCCGACAGGTCAAGAGACCCAGTACTTC. Amino acid sequence: CASSPTGQETQYF.

This clone has ten or more counts. The V call is TRBV19, the J call TRBJ1-1; a possible D gene is TRBD1 (5 bases). This CDR3 region has 15 residues. Trimming shortened V by 0 bases and J by 5 bases, and 13 bases separated the two germline ends. From germline, CDR1 is LNHDA and CDR2 SQIVND (reference sequence). The CDR3 reads CASSIDHLRQTEAFF. As DNA, the CDR3 is TGTGCCAGTAGTATAGATCATCTGCGACAGACTGAAGCTTTCTTT.

The chain links TRBV7-2 to TRBJ1-4; tentatively, D is TRBD1 (6 bases). The CDR3 spans 15 residues. Looked up from germline, CDR1 is SGHTA and CDR2 is FQGNSA. Trimming cost V 4 bases and J 5 bases, with 14 bases left between them. The CDR3 here is CASSSYRGGNEKLFF. CDR3 in DNA: TGTGCCAGCAGCTCCTACCGGGGGGGCAATGAAAAACTGTTTTTT.

The chain carries TRBV5-5 and TRBJ1-4; possible D gene TRBD1, 5 bases. Trimming cost V 4 bases and J 8 bases, with 21 bases left between them. Germline values: CDR1 SGHKS, CDR2 YYEKEE (reference sequence). CDR3 length equals 16 residues. The CDR3 is CASSLQLGPSMEKLFF. The CDR3, as DNA: TGTGCCAGCAGCCTTCAGCTGGGACCGTCGATGGAAAAACTGTTTTTT.

This chain links TRBV5-1 with TRBJ1-6, with D possibly TRBD1 on 6 matching bases. Germline CDR1 and CDR2: SGHRS and YFSETQ. This CDR3 has 14 residues. V lost 3 bases and J 7 bases, leaving 11 bases between the germline ends. The CDR3 coding sequence is TGCGCCAGCAGCTCACAGGGTTCCAATTCACCCCTCCACTTT. Protein sequence: CASSSQGSNSPLHF.